This TCR beta chain comes out of a study of blood T cell repertoires in COVID-19 (dated by TCRdb to 2020 to 2021). Background on the whole study: The collaborator samples originated in the United States, Italy and Spain and spanned the acute and convalescent phases of COVID-19. The prospective study material was composed of cDNA or gDNA derived from T cells, B-cell-depleted T cells, or PBMCs. Nearly every sample came with metadata listing a de-identified subject ID, COVID-19 status, age in years and sex. Samples were obtained from the ongoing ImmuneRACE study (first 160 participants) and from over 1,000 subjects provided by 6 global collaborators. The dataset comprised deeply sampled blood TCRbeta repertoires from subjects exposed to, actively infected with, or recovered from COVID-19. HLA class I and class II types, where available, came from metadata supplied by the sample provider rather than from assay-based typing. The repertoires were released in a freely available public database intended as a resource for research on the immune response to SARS-CoV-2.

TCRbeta CDR3 regions were amplified from genomic DNA using the immunoSEQ Assay, a bias-controlled multiplex PCR. From the authors' description of their analysis: The number of nucleated cells in each sample was estimated from the amplification of reference gene primers within the assay. Sequence reads were collapsed and filtered to measure the absolute abundance of every unique TCRbeta CDR3 rearrangement. Productive Simpson clonality was computed per sample as the square root of Simpson's diversity index over productive rearrangements. The table comes from immuneACCESS by way of TCRdb, which keeps in-frame sequences with V and J called. Part of the clones is missing from these tables; in studies checked, under half for an unresolved V gene and the rest for unknown reasons. V, J and clone size are those of that table, while D and trimming were read from the DNA. The sample table holds 55,000 or so clones, of which about nine tenths were seen once. Of the sample, under 4% is held by the ten largest clones.

In Seattle, one collaborating source enrolled patients while the infection was active and tracked those patients longitudinally over the course of disease. Collaborating institutions collected whole blood in K2EDTA tubes following their own protocols. For TCRbeta analysis, collaborators shipped samples in one of three forms: frozen whole blood, isolated PBMCs, or DNA extracted from either of those sample types. This clone appeared once. Its antigen has not been determined. Base qualities are not provided; no much larger clone lies one nucleotide away. V and J are truncated by 3 bases and 7 bases respectively, leaving an intervening sequence of 13 bases. The germline V gene (reference sequence) specifies GTSNPN as CDR1 and SVGIG as CDR2. From its cysteine to its phenylalanine, the CDR3 spans 14 amino acids. Only the CDR3 DNA is retained, 42 bases long and in frame from the first base. Study-wide findings and limitations: The amount of clinical and demographic metadata varied by source and participant and was provided uncurated.

The origin of this receptor is a man between 35 and 55 years old with COVID-19, enrolled during active disease. The sequencing sample was made of peripheral blood. The rearrangement joined TRBV30 to TRBJ1-6; the D gene cannot be named for sure. The CDR3 corresponds to CAWRMEVPNSPLHF. The base sequence is TGTGCCTGGAGGATGGAGGTGCCGAATTCACCCCTCCACTTT.